The 5 T cell receptor beta chains listed next were all sequenced from one sample in a study of T cell clonotyping in hematopoietic cell transplantation. Time point given: recipient sample about 28 days before transplant, after cytoreduction. Using immunoSEQ multiplex PCR, the repertoire was profiled, and TCRdb retains in-frame clones only, with some absent. The sample contains tens of thousands of clones, around three quarters of which appear only once. Specimen: peripheral blood mononuclear cells, collected before stem cell transplant. The origin of the receptors is a woman in her thirties with chronic myeloid leukemia. Some clones in this sample may be carry-over from other donors' samples.

The CDR3 DNA follows: TGTGCCCGGACAGGGAGCTCTGGAAACACCATATATTTT. As protein: CARTGSSGNTIYF. V usage is TRBV30 and J usage is TRBJ1-3; TRBD1 matches 8 bases. The CDR3 loop spans 13 amino acids. The V segment lost 8 bases and the J segment 0 bases; nucleotides outside the gene matches: 3. Looked up from germline, CDR1 is GTSNPN and CDR2 is SVGIG (reference sequence).

The genes are TRBV7-2 and TRBJ1-1; TRBD1 is a possible D gene (5 bases). This CDR3 region has 13 residues. CDR1 and CDR2 from the germline V gene are SGHTA and FQGNSA. Deletions cut 1 base from V and 11 bases from J, with 14 bases between. CDR3 sequence: CASSLEWGPRAFF. DNA for the CDR3: TGTGCCAGCAGCTTAGAATGGGGCCCTAGGGCTTTCTTT.

The genes are TRBV5-1 and TRBJ2-3; weak D call: TRBD1 (7 bases). This CDR3 has 15 amino acids. CDR1 is SGHRS and CDR2 is YFSETQ in the germline V gene. With 2 bases removed from V and 4 bases from J, the gap between germline ends came to 14 bases. CDR3 residues: CASSFRAGGSDTQYF. Written as DNA, the CDR3 is TGCGCCAGCAGCTTCCGGGCAGGGGGGTCAGATACGCAGTATTTT.

This sequence joins TRBV18 and TRBJ2-3; D gene ambiguous. There are 13 residues in the CDR3. Trimming shortened V by 0 bases and J by 0 bases, and 1 base separated the two germline ends. Looked up from germline, CDR1 is KGHSH and CDR2 is LQKENI. CDR3 protein: CASSPPSTDTQYF. Here the CDR3 DNA reads TGTGCCAGCTCACCACCTAGCACAGATACGCAGTATTTT. Looking up the rest from reference TRBV18 and TRBJ2-3 gives the full variable domain: NAGVMQNPRHLVRRRGQEARLRCSPMKGHSHVYWYRQLPEEGLKFMVYLQKENIIDESGMPKERFSAEFPKEGPSILRIQQVVRGDSAAYFCASSPPSTDTQYFGPGTRLTVL.

The J gene is TRBJ1-2, the V gene TRBV13, with D uncertain. The germline CDR1 and CDR2 sequences are PRHDT and FYEKMQ (reference sequence). The germline V and J ends were trimmed by 4 bases and 7 bases, with 16 bases remaining between them. There are 14 residues in the CDR3. In DNA form, the CDR3 reads TGTGCCAGCAGCTGGGCCGCTGGGAGGTCTGGCTACACCTTC. This sequence encodes CASSWAAGRSGYTF. The whole variable domain, remainder taken from reference TRBV13 and TRBJ1-2, is AAGVIQSPRHLIKEKRETATLKCYPIPRHDTVYWYQQGPGQDPQFLISFYEKMQSDKGSIPDRFSAQQFSDYHSELNMSSLELGDSALYFCASSWAAGRSGYTFGSGTRLTVV.